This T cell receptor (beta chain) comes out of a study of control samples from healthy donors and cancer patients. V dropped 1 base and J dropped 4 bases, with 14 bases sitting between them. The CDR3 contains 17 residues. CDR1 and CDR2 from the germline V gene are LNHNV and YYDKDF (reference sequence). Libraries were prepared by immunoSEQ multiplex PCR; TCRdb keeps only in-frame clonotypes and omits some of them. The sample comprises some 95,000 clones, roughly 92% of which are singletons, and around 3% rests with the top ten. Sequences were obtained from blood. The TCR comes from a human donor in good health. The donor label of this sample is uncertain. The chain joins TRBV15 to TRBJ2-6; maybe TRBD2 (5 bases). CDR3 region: CATSRVAGVGGANVLTF. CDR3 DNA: TGTGCCACCAGCAGAGTTGCCGGGGTAGGGGGGGCCAACGTCCTGACTTTC. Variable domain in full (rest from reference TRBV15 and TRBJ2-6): DAMVIQNPRYQVTQFGKPVTLSCSQTLNHNVMYWYQQKSSQAPKLLFHYYDKDFNNEADTPDNFQSRRPNTSFCFLDIRSPGLGDTAMYLCATSRVAGVGGANVLTFGAGSRLTVL.